One sample yielded the 26 T cell receptor beta chains listed below, sequenced in a study of CD8+CD57+ T cells in acquired aplastic anemia. The template for TCR beta VDJ and CDR3 sequence profiling was genomic DNA. TCRdb reprocessed the reads via MiXCR and lists one record per CDR3 protein. The sample shows 450,000 to 550,000 distinct CDR3 sequences, around 33% of them seen only once. Only patients with CD8+CD57+ cell expansion on flow cytometry were chosen for sequencing. The specimen sequenced was sorted CD4+, CD8+, or CD8+CD57+ T cells (not recorded which) from PBMCs. Source of these receptors: a human donor with aplastic anemia.

This chain links TRBV11-2 with TRBJ2-1, with 13 bases that match TRBD2. Germline V CDR1 and CDR2: SGHAT, FQNNGV. The CDR3 loop spans 18 amino acids. V gave up 3 bases and J gave up 3 bases; unmatched junction bases: 8. CDR3 bases: TGTGCCAGCAGCTTTTTGTTACTAGCGGGAGGGAACTACAATGAGCAGTTCTTC. Its translation is CASSFLLLAGGNYNEQFF.

Ten or more counts support this clonotype. This chain joins TRBV20-1 and TRBJ2-7; no clear D. The CDR3 covers 13 residues. Trimming took 3 bases from V and 2 from J, leaving 11 bases between them. Germline V CDR1 and CDR2: DFQATT, SNEGSKA (reference sequence). The CDR3 sequence is CSARDQKPYEQYF. The CDR3 DNA follows: TGCAGTGCTAGGGATCAGAAACCCTACGAGCAGTACTTC.

Concerning this clonotype: Relative to the germline gene, one junction end is altered; a read error may explain this. The chain has TRBV11-2 and TRBJ2-2, with a possible D match to TRBD2 (5 bases). Per the germline V gene, CDR1 is SGHAT and CDR2 is FQNNGV. The CDR3 is made up of 15 amino acids. The CDR3 bases are TGTGCCAGCAGCCACCCCCCCCCAACGACCGGGGAGCCGTTTTTT. This translates into CASSHPPPTTGEPFF.

For this clonotype: Compared with germline, one end of the junction differs, possibly owing to a read error. The chain is built from TRBV12-3 or TRBV12-4 and TRBJ1-2; D call uncertain. CDR3 length: 16 residues. CDR3 nucleotide sequence: TGTGCCAGCACCCCTGACCTGAGGGAGGCCAACTATGGTTACACCTTC. Its translation: CASTPDLREANYGYTF.

This clonotype showed up many times. The gene calls are TRBV14 and TRBJ1-6, with D possibly TRBD1 on 5 matching bases. Trimming cost V 3 bases and J 7 bases, with 10 bases left between them. The CDR3 sequence is 14 residues long. The germline gives CDR1 SGHDN, CDR2 FVKESK. The CDR3 sequence: CASSHGGGNSPLHF. DNA of the CDR3: TGTGCCAGCAGCCACGGGGGTGGAAATTCACCCCTCCACTTT.

This clonotype was counted only a few times. The chain employs TRBV7-3 and TRBJ2-1, with 12 bases identical to TRBD2. From germline, CDR1 is SGHTA and CDR2 FQGTGA. Trimming removed 1 base from V and 5 bases from J; junction bases left unmatched: 6. The length of the CDR3 is 17 residues. CDR3 sequence: CASSLIARLAGDNEQFF. In DNA, the CDR3 is TGTGCCAGCAGCTTAATCGCCCGACTAGCGGGGGACAATGAGCAGTTCTTC. The variable domain in full, completed from reference TRBV7-3 and TRBJ2-1, reads GAGVSQTPSNKVTEKGKYVELRCDPISGHTALYWYRQSLGQGPEFLIYFQGTGAADDSGLPNDRFFAVRPEGSVSTLKIQRTERGDSAVYLCASSLIARLAGDNEQFFGPGTRLTVL.

This clonotype has just a few counts. The rearrangement joins TRBV20-1 to TRBJ2-7; TRBD2 matches at 10 bases. CDR3 length: 17 amino acids. The germline V gene has CDR1 DFQATT and CDR2 SNEGSKA (reference sequence). The CDR3 is CSVKWGGRTSGGLEQYF. The CDR3 region has the DNA TGCAGCGTGAAGTGGGGGGGGCGGACTAGCGGAGGGTTGGAGCAGTACTTC.

This clonotype was detected ten times or more. This chain connects TRBV15 to TRBJ1-1; D is ambiguous. CDR1 is LNHNV, CDR2 YYDKDF, per germline (reference sequence). The ends were cut back, 0 bases at V and 2 bases at J, with 10 bases in the middle. There are 15 residues in the CDR3. The CDR3 region is CATSRDVTSNTEAFF. Written as DNA, the CDR3 is TGTGCCACCAGCAGAGATGTAACATCTAACACTGAAGCTTTCTTT.

This clonotype was counted between two and nine times. The rearrangement uses TRBV14 and TRBJ1-4; 7 bases are a match to TRBD1. The CDR3 spans 13 residues. Losses at the gene ends were 7 bases for V and 8 bases for J; bases not matched to a gene: 7. Looked up from germline, CDR1 is SGHDN and CDR2 is FVKESK. The CDR3 DNA is TGTGCCAGCAAAGGACAGGCGGGGGAAAAACTGTTTTTT. Translated, it gives CASKGQAGEKLFF.

The CDR3 spells CASSEGGTGVNTEAFF. CDR3 nucleotide sequence: TGTGCCAGCAGCGAAGGGGGGACAGGGGTGAACACTGAAGCTTTCTTT. V is TRBV9 and J is TRBJ1-1; 10 bases match TRBD1. Germline CDR1 and CDR2: SGDLS and YYNGEE. Trimming removed 3 bases from V and 0 bases from J; junction bases left unmatched: 5. CDR3 length: 16 residues. Together with reference TRBV9 and TRBJ1-1, the CDR3 gives the full variable domain: DSGVTQTPKHLITATGQRVTLRCSPRSGDLSVYWYQQSLDQGLQFLIQYYNGEERAKGNILERFSAQQFPDLHSELNLSSLELGDSALYFCASSEGGTGVNTEAFFGQGTRLTVV.

The V and J genes are TRBV5-6 and TRBJ2-7, with D possibly being TRBD2 (5 bases). The CDR3 extends over 14 amino acids. Germline-derived CDR1 and CDR2 are SGHDT and YYEEEE. V was cut by 4 bases and J by 4 bases, with 15 bases left in between. For the CDR3, the DNA is TGTGCCAGCAGCCCCCCCGGGATTCCTTACGAGCAGTACTTC. It encodes CASSPPGIPYEQYF.

This clonotype came up a few times. The chain uses TRBV5-1 and TRBJ2-3; D uncertain. Germline CDR1 and CDR2: SGHRS and YFSETQ. This CDR3 has 15 amino acids. Trimming shortened V by 1 base and J by 0 bases, and 9 bases separated the two germline ends. The CDR3 sequence is CASSLILRSTDTQYF. Written as DNA, the CDR3 is TGCGCCAGCAGCTTGATTCTGCGTAGCACAGATACGCAGTATTTT.

This clonotype was seen ten or more times. The genes are TRBV19 and TRBJ1-6; D remains ambiguous. V dropped 3 bases and J dropped 7 bases, with 10 bases sitting between them. This CDR3 region has 14 residues. Germline CDR1 and CDR2: LNHDA and SQIVND (reference sequence). The CDR3 DNA reads TGTGCCAGTAGTATCCCGGAAACCAATTCACCCCTCCACTTT. It codes for CASSIPETNSPLHF.

As for this clonotype: A single base separates this from a much larger clone, so it may be a read error. This chain connects TRBV10-1 to TRBJ2-7; D not certain. The CDR3 contains 14 residues. Germline-derived CDR1 and CDR2 are WNHNN and SYGVQD (reference sequence). CDR3 amino acids: CACSDSHCAYEQYF. CDR3 in DNA: TGCGCCTGCAGTGACTCTCATTGCGCCTACGAGCAGTACTTC.

The rearrangement uses TRBV29-1 and TRBJ2-7; D is ambiguous. Per the germline V gene, CDR1 is SQVTM and CDR2 is ANQGSEA. The CDR3 is 11 residues long. DNA of the CDR3: TGCCAGCAGCGTAGATCCCCTGAGCAGTACTTC. Its translation is CQQRRSPEQYF.

This clonotype appeared many times. The CDR3 reads CASSIPGTGGNQPQHF. The DNA of the CDR3 is TGTGCCAGTAGTATCCCCGGGACAGGGGGCAATCAGCCCCAGCATTTT. This rearrangement joins TRBV19 to TRBJ1-5, with TRBD1 matching over 10 bases. The CDR3 spans 16 residues. Unmatched junction bases numbered 4, after V lost 3 bases and J lost 2 bases. Germline CDR1 LNHDA, CDR2 SQIVND (reference sequence).

This rearrangement joins TRBV18 to TRBJ2-7; TRBD1 aligns across 7 bases. Per germline, CDR1 KGHSH and CDR2 LQKENI. This CDR3 contains 14 residues. The V gene end was trimmed by 2 bases and the J gene end by 2 bases; junction bases not matched to a gene: 3. The CDR3 DNA is TGTGCCAGCTCACCAGGACAGGATACCTACGAGCAGTACTTC. Translation gives CASSPGQDTYEQYF.

This clonotype showed up just a few times. V is TRBV7-1 and J is TRBJ1-6; 8 nucleotides agree with TRBD1. TRBV7-1 carries the ORF label, with uncertain function. Trimming took 3 bases from V and 0 from J; bases not matched to a gene: 19. The CDR3 totals 22 residues. The CDR3 DNA is TGTGCCAGCAGCTCCACAGCTCCCGGACAGGGTATTTTGGGCTCCTATAATTCACCCCTCCACTTT. Its translation: CASSSTAPGQGILGSYNSPLHF.

In its sample, this clonotype was seen many times. The J gene is TRBJ1-2, the V gene TRBV7-9, with D tentatively TRBD1 (6 bases). The CDR3 is 11 amino acids. V was clipped by 1 base and J by 14 bases, with 11 bases between them. Germline CDR1 reads SEHNR; CDR2 reads FQNEAQ (reference sequence). This CDR3 is CASSLGTGTTF. CDR3 sequence (DNA): TGTGCCAGCAGCTTAGGTACCGGGACAACCTTC.

This clonotype showed up many times. This chain joins TRBV25-1 and TRBJ1-6; 7 nucleotides align to TRBD1. Germline V gene lookup returns CDR1 MGHDK and CDR2 SYGVNS. Trimming took 8 bases from V and 7 from J; bases not matched to a gene: 11. CDR3 length: 15 residues. In DNA, the CDR3 is TGTGCCAGCCGTACCATGACAGGGTCGAATTCACCCCTCCACTTT. Translated: CASRTMTGSNSPLHF.

This clonotype showed up just once. One end of the junction varies from germline; a read error may be responsible. The chain couples TRBV11-2 to TRBJ2-7; TRBD1 agrees at 7 bases. The CDR3 contains 17 residues. CDR1 is SGHAT, CDR2 FQNNGV, per germline. The CDR3 is CASSKQETGSFTIERYF. The DNA for the CDR3 is TGTGCCAGCAGCAAACAAGAGACAGGGTCCTTCACTATCGAGCGGTACTTC.

The chain carries TRBV3-1 and TRBJ1-1; possibly TRBD1 for D (5 bases). This CDR3 has 14 residues. The ends were cut back, 4 bases at V and 6 bases at J, with 15 bases in the middle. CDR1 is LGHDT and CDR2 is YNNKEL in the germline V gene (reference sequence). The CDR3 DNA is TGTGCCAGCAGCCCAAGAGGCGGGGGGGCTGAAGCTTTCTTT. This gives the protein CASSPRGGGAEAFF.

This chain's CDR3 is CSASDRRTGTEQYF. The CDR3 region has the DNA TGCAGTGCGTCGGACCGAAGGACAGGGACCGAGCAGTACTTC. The rearrangement links TRBV20-1 to TRBJ2-7, with 8 bases identical to TRBD1. V lost 6 bases to trimming and J lost 6 bases; unmatched junction nucleotides: 13. This CDR3 contains 14 residues. Germline CDR1 is DFQATT and CDR2 is SNEGSKA (reference sequence).

The V gene is TRBV6-5, the J gene TRBJ1-3; 10 bases agree with TRBD1. J lost 2 bases, V lost 4 bases, and 8 bases had no gene match. Germline V gives CDR1 MNHEY, CDR2 SVGAGI. This CDR3 has 17 amino acids. The chain's CDR3 is CASSWQTGTGAGNTIYF. CDR3 DNA sequence: TGTGCCAGCAGTTGGCAAACAGGGACAGGGGCTGGAAACACCATATATTTT.

The V call is TRBV11-1, the J call TRBJ2-7; the D gene is possibly TRBD1 (5 bases). The CDR3 is 16 amino acids. Trimming shortened V by 1 base and J by 1 base, and 14 bases separated the two germline ends. Germline values: CDR1 SGHAT, CDR2 FQDESV (reference sequence). CDR3 residues: CASSLVGAGESYEQYF. In DNA form, the CDR3 reads TGTGCCAGCAGCTTAGTTGGGGCAGGAGAATCCTACGAGCAGTACTTC.

This clonotype showed up many times. The genes are TRBV19 and TRBJ1-1; TRBD1 is a possible D gene (5 bases). Per the germline V gene, CDR1 is LNHDA and CDR2 is SQIVND (reference sequence). Trimming pared 3 bases from V and 4 bases from J, leaving 9 bases between. The CDR3 has 13 amino acids. CDR3 sequence (DNA): TGTGCCAGTAGTATTGGGGGAGGCACTGAAGCTTTCTTT. Encoded protein: CASSIGGGTEAFF.